The rows below give T cell receptor beta chains drawn from one sample of a study of blood T cell repertoires in COVID-19. Clones were sequenced by immunoSEQ multiplex PCR, and TCRdb holds only the in-frame ones, with some missing. The sample contains about 150,000 clones, more than 70% of which appear only once. The sample consisted of peripheral blood. The receptors shown here come from a man aged 18 to 29 with active or convalescent COVID-19. Both conserved end residues are part of each CDR3. Each record gives: CDR3 protein, CDR3 DNA, D gene, V gene, CDR3 length, clone size, J gene. D genes are given only for firm matches. Not all rows give a size; the values are once, few, many and, for expanded clones, a class.

CASSVGSPPLDYGYTF	TGTGCCAGCAGCGTAGGCAGTCCCCCTCTAGACTATGGCTACACCTTC	-	TRBV9	16	-	TRBJ1-2
CASSFRDFNEKLFF	TGTGCCAGCAGTTTCCGGGATTTTAATGAAAAACTGTTTTTT	-	TRBV28	14	-	TRBJ1-4
CASSSAGQGGTGELFF	TGTGCCAGCAGCTCGGCGGGACAGGGGGGGACCGGGGAGCTGTTTTTT	TRBD1	TRBV11-2	16	once	TRBJ2-2
CATSTRQGVVYNEQFF	TGTGCCACCAGCACTAGGCAGGGGGTGGTCTACAATGAGCAGTTCTTC	TRBD1	TRBV15	16	-	TRBJ2-1
CASSMDRSSQPQHF	TGTGCCAGTAGTATGGACAGGTCGAGCCAGCCCCAGCATTTT	TRBD1	TRBV19	14	-	TRBJ1-5
CASSLRDTEAFF	TGTGCCAGCAGCCTCAGGGATACTGAAGCTTTCTTT	-	TRBV12-3/TRBV12-4	12	-	TRBJ1-1
CASSPLVAGELFF	TGTGCCAGCAGCCCTCTCGTTGCCGGGGAGCTGTTTTTT	-	TRBV14	13	-	TRBJ2-2
CASSGRQEPNYGYTF	TGTGCCAGCAGCGGCCGACAGGAGCCTAACTATGGCTACACCTTC	-	TRBV7-9	15	-	TRBJ1-2
CASSVQGGAETQYF	TGTGCCAGCAGCGTACAGGGGGGAGCGGAGACCCAGTACTTC	TRBD1	TRBV7-2	14	-	TRBJ2-5
CASSLGRGPTYEQYF	TGTGCCAGCAGCTTAGGCAGGGGGCCTACCTACGAGCAGTACTTC	TRBD1	TRBV5-4	15	-	TRBJ2-7
CASRTGGRNSPLHF	TGTGCCAGCAGAACAGGGGGCAGGAATTCACCCCTCCACTTT	TRBD1	TRBV6-5	14	few	TRBJ1-6
CASSPDSSGANVLTF	TGCGCCAGCAGCCCGGACAGCTCTGGGGCCAACGTCCTGACTTTC	-	TRBV4-3	15	once	TRBJ2-6
CASSKASGGRDTQYF	TGTGCCAGTAGTAAGGCTAGCGGGGGCAGAGATACGCAGTATTTT	TRBD2	TRBV19	15	-	TRBJ2-3
CASSYSRGQGETQYF	TGTGCCAGCAGTTACTCCAGGGGGCAAGGGGAGACCCAGTACTTC	TRBD1	TRBV6-2/TRBV6-3	15	-	TRBJ2-5
CATAGTVGEQYF	TGTGCCACCGCGGGGACAGTCGGCGAGCAGTACTTC	-	TRBV24-1	12	-	TRBJ2-7
CASSFGQLAKNIQYF	TGTGCCAGCAGTTTCGGACAGCTAGCCAAAAACATTCAGTACTTC	-	TRBV6-6	15	-	TRBJ2-4
CASSFGQGWNEQFF	TGCGCCAGCAGTTTTGGACAGGGGTGGAATGAGCAGTTCTTC	TRBD1	TRBV10-2	14	-	TRBJ2-1
CASSLQLAAADTQYF	TGTGCCAGCAGTTTACAGCTAGCCGCCGCAGATACGCAGTATTTT	-	TRBV27	15	-	TRBJ2-3
CASSQGRGSGNTIYF	TGTGCCAGCAGCCAAGGTCGGGGTTCTGGAAACACCATATATTTT	-	TRBV3-1/TRBV3-2	15	-	TRBJ1-3
CASSQTPGQGVSYTF	TGTGCCAGCAGCCAAACTCCGGGACAGGGAGTAAGCTACACCTTC	TRBD1	TRBV9	15	-	TRBJ1-2
CASSMGQRRNQPQHF	TGTGCCAGCAGTATGGGACAGAGACGCAATCAGCCCCAGCATTTT	TRBD1	TRBV2	15	once	TRBJ1-5
CASSHILRSPTEAFF	TGCGCCAGCAGCCATATATTGAGGTCCCCCACTGAAGCTTTCTTT	-	TRBV4-3	15	-	TRBJ1-1
CASSSQASGGPSTGELFF	TGTGCCAGCAGCTCCCAAGCTAGCGGGGGCCCGAGTACCGGGGAGCTGTTTTTT	TRBD2	TRBV13	18	-	TRBJ2-2
CASSLVGTGPFNEQFF	TGCGCCAGCAGCTTGGTAGGGACAGGGCCGTTCAATGAGCAGTTCTTC	TRBD1	TRBV5-1	16	-	TRBJ2-1
CASSLRYVAENTGELFF	TGCGCCAGCAGCTTGAGATACGTAGCCGAGAACACCGGGGAGCTGTTTTTT	-	TRBV5-1	17	-	TRBJ2-2
CSDWTGLDGYTF	TGCAGCGACTGGACAGGGCTGGATGGCTACACCTTC	TRBD1	TRBV29-1	12	-	TRBJ1-2
CASSHRDRVNQPQHF	TGTGCCAGCAGCCATAGGGACAGGGTAAATCAGCCCCAGCATTTT	TRBD1	TRBV27	15	-	TRBJ1-5
CASSDSRGGLEEKLFF	TGTGCCAGCAGTGATTCTAGGGGGGGCTTGGAGGAAAAACTGTTTTTT	-	TRBV2	16	-	TRBJ1-4
CASSSGSSYEQYF	TGTGCCAGTAGTTCTGGGAGCTCCTACGAGCAGTACTTC	-	TRBV19	13	-	TRBJ2-7
CASSQGQGRSKGYEKLFF	TGTGCCAGCAGCCAAGGACAGGGGCGTAGCAAAGGTTATGAAAAACTGTTTTTT	TRBD1	TRBV3-1/TRBV3-2	18	-	TRBJ1-4
CASSRDRGNQPQHF	TGTGCCAGCAGCCGGGACAGGGGCAATCAGCCCCAGCATTTT	TRBD1	TRBV6-4	14	-	TRBJ1-5
CASSIPGFSPLHF	TGTGCCAGTAGTATCCCCGGGTTCTCACCCCTCCACTTT	-	TRBV19	13	-	TRBJ1-6
CASSLGTGNFYEQYF	TGTGCCAGCAGTCTTGGGACAGGTAATTTTTACGAGCAGTACTTC	TRBD1	TRBV25-1	15	-	TRBJ2-7
CASSQASGSYNEQFF	TGTGCCAGCAGCCAAGCCAGCGGGAGTTACAATGAGCAGTTCTTC	TRBD2	TRBV3-1/TRBV3-2	15	-	TRBJ2-1
CASSETANQPQHF	TGTGCCAGCAGTGAAACAGCCAATCAGCCCCAGCATTTT	-	TRBV6-4	13	-	TRBJ1-5
CASSFRTGGNNEKLFF	TGTGCCAGCAGCTTCCGGACAGGGGGAAATAATGAAAAACTGTTTTTT	TRBD1	TRBV7-2	16	once	TRBJ1-4
CASSSGTGGYEQFF	TGTGCCAGCAGTTCCGGGACAGGGGGCTATGAGCAGTTCTTC	TRBD1	TRBV6-5	14	-	TRBJ2-1
CATRGVNEQFF	TGTGCCACTCGGGGAGTGAATGAGCAGTTCTTC	-	TRBV7-9	11	-	TRBJ2-1
CASRVRGTGANEQFF	TGCGCCAGCAGGGTTAGAGGGACAGGGGCCAATGAGCAGTTCTTC	TRBD1	TRBV4-1	15	-	TRBJ2-1
CASNRGLNTGELFF	TGTGCCAGCAACAGGGGTCTGAACACCGGGGAGCTGTTTTTT	TRBD1	TRBV6-5	14	-	TRBJ2-2
CASSPSEVSGETQYF	TGTGCCAGCAGCCCCTCGGAGGTTAGCGGAGAGACCCAGTACTTC	-	TRBV7-9	15	once	TRBJ2-5
CASSLTGLGEYEQYF	TGTGCCAGCAGCCTAACGGGACTAGGGGAATACGAGCAGTACTTC	TRBD2	TRBV7-8	15	-	TRBJ2-7